This T cell receptor (beta chain) is from a study of spatial heterogeneity in lung cancer (dated by TCRdb to the late 2010s). A note on the overall study: Beta-chain transcripts were consistently detected in greater numbers than alpha-chain transcripts, which likely reflected higher beta-chain transcript abundance. In the raw uncorrected reads, each unique combination of TCR and UMI appeared on average more than ten times. TCR alpha and beta repertoires were quantitatively compared across multiple tumor regions, matched nontumor lung and blood in non-small cell lung cancer. Nonsynonymous mutation counts, determined by whole-exome sequencing of tumor tissue, were related to features of the TCR repertoire. At surgery, both alpha and beta chains were TCR-sequenced in 220 tumor regions, 63 to 65 matched nontumor lung samples and 56 PBMC samples. The paper as a whole reports these results and caveats: Ubiquitous expanded tumor TCRs were detected in blood more often at tumor resection than at routine follow-up. Confirming at a functional level the hypothesis that regional TCRs recognize regional mutations was considered to require additional single-cell paired TCR alpha and beta sequencing.

About this clonotype itself: Its antigen specificity is not known. Base qualities are not provided; no much larger clone lies one nucleotide away.

V gives up 1 base and J gives up 5 bases, and the segment between their germline ends measures 6 bases. CDR1 and CDR2 are read off the germline V gene (reference sequence) as DFQATT and SNEGSKA. Reading from cysteine to phenylalanine, the CDR3 counts 12 amino acids. CDR3 DNA is the only sequence kept; it has 36 bases, read in frame from the first base. Library preparation employed 5' RACE. The run used a NextSeq 500. In the TCR library protocol, a unique molecular identifier was attached to each TCR cDNA molecule so that PCR and sequencing errors could be corrected. On the authors' methods: Decombinator tools were used for TCR identification, UMI-based error correction and CDR3 extraction. Expanded TCRs were defined as those above a frequency of 2 per 1,000, corresponding to the top 1% of the tumor frequency distribution. Each repertoire was subsampled 100 times to 5,000 TCRs, after which Renyi diversity was computed with the R vegan package. CDR3 similarity networks were built from amino acid triplet string-kernel similarity, connecting CDR3s with pairwise similarity above 0.82. TCRdb trimmed public reads at Q25 via fastp, called clones via MiXCR and kept in-frame beta chains. Every entry covers one CDR3 protein and lists the most common genes and DNA from its rows. The V and J calls shown here were made by TCRdb, not taken from the authors' results. The sample profile shows tens of thousands of distinct CDR3 sequences; over 6% of them were found once. Of the sample, approximately 15% is held by the ten largest clones.

Reading the label with the study, this specimen's time point is: sample taken at primary tumor resection. Samples were obtained from approximately 77 patients with early-stage, untreated non-small cell lung cancer from the lung TRACERx cohort. TCR sequencing used whole RNA extracted from tumor and nontumor lung tissue, or from cryopreserved PBMC samples, without cell sorting. Only patients for whom sufficient RNA was available from at least two tumor regions were selected for TCR sequencing. The source was PBMCs, collected at surgery. The V and J segments used are TRBV20-1 and TRBJ2-4, with no confidently assigned D gene. This clonotype originated in a male donor with early-stage non-small cell lung cancer. The CDR3 reads as follows: CSARVQQNIQYF. Read as DNA, the sequence is TGCAGTGCTAGAGTCCAACAAAACATTCAGTACTTC.